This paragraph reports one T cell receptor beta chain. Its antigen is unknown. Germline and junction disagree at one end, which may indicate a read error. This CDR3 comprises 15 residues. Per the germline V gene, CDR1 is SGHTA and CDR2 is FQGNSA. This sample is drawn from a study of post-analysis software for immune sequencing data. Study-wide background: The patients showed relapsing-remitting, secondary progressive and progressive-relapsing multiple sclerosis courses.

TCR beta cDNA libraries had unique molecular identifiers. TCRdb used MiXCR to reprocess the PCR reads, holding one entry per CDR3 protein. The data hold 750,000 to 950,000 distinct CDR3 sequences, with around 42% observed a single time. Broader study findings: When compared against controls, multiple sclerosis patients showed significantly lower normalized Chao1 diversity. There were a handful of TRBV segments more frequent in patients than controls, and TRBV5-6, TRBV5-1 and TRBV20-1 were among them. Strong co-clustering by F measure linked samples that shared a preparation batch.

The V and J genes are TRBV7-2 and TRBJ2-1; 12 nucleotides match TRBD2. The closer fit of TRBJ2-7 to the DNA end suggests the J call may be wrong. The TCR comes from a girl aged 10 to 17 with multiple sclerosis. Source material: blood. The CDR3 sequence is CASSLAGGPFEEQYF. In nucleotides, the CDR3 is TGTGCCAGCAGCCTAGCGGGAGGGCCCTTTGAGGAGCAGTACTTC.